The clone carrying this T cell receptor beta chain was seen at least ten times. Indicated treatment: approximately 18 received Ad26.COV2.S at low or high dose, single or two shots; 5 received placebo; per-sample allocation not given. The investigators took samples on day 63 after the first vaccine or placebo injection. The entry originates in a study of Ad26.COV2.S vaccination and SARS-CoV-2 variants. Whole-study context: The authors gave Ad26.COV2.S intramuscularly, either once or twice 56 days apart.

The table came from immunoSEQ multiplex PCR; TCRdb's copy has only in-frame clones and leaves some out. The sample lists just over 350,000 clones; approximately 85% were seen once. V shed 4 bases and J shed 4 bases, with 10 bases lying between them. The CDR3 has 13 residues. The germline V gene encodes CDR1 MNHEY and CDR2 SVGEGT. The source was peripheral blood, collected in a trial of Ad26.COV2.S vaccine versus placebo. This clonotype originated in a person aged 18-60 years who received the Ad26.COV2.S COVID-19 vaccine or a placebo. The chain couples TRBV6-2 or TRBV6-3 to TRBJ1-2; possible D gene TRBD1, 6 bases. This CDR3 is CASSWTDTYGYTF. CDR3 nucleotides: TGTGCCAGCAGTTGGACAGATACCTATGGCTACACCTTC.